This is a list of T cell receptor beta chains from one sample in a study of CD8 T cells in ankylosing spondylitis. Each CDR3 protein is one row after TCRdb ran MiXCR on the 5' RACE reads. Of 250,000 to 300,000 distinct CDR3 sequences in the sample, about 19% were seen once. Sequencing input: blood, either unsorted or a sorted T cell fraction (not recorded which). These receptor sequences come from a male donor with ankylosing spondylitis or in good health (not recorded which). CDR3s include the opening cysteine and the closing phenylalanine or tryptophan. Fields, in order: J gene, V gene, clone size, D gene, CDR3 DNA, CDR3 protein. D genes are given only for firm matches. Rows give clone size only sometimes, using once, few, many, or a class for an expanded clone.

TRBJ2-5	TRBV12-3/TRBV12-4	once	TRBD2	TGTGCCAGCAGTTTAGTCGGCGGGGGGAGGGAGAACCAGTACTTC	CASSLVGGGRENQYF
TRBJ1-2	TRBV28	-	-	TGTGCCAGCAGTTTTATTAGCCCAGGGAAGTATGGCTACACCTTC	CASSFISPGKYGYTF
TRBJ1-1	TRBV10-3	-	-	TGTGGCATCAGCCCGGCGACAGGCTTGAACACTGAAGCTTTCTTT	CGISPATGLNTEAFF
TRBJ2-1	TRBV9	many	TRBD2	TGTGCCAGCAGCGTAGCCGGACTAGCGGGAGCACGTGAGCAGTTCTTC	CASSVAGLAGAREQFF
TRBJ2-2	TRBV11-2	few	-	TGTGCCAGCAGCTTAGGCAACAGGAACACCGGGGAGCTGTTTTTT	CASSLGNRNTGELFF
TRBJ2-1	TRBV3-1	few	-	TGTGCCAGCAGCTCTCTGAGGGGGGAGCAGTTCTTC	CASSSLRGEQFF
TRBJ1-2	TRBV5-1	-	TRBD1	TGCGCCAGCAGCTTGTCTGACAGGGATGGAGGCTACACCTTC	CASSLSDRDGGYTF
TRBJ2-5	TRBV27	-	-	TGTGCCAGCAGATCTGTAGGAGAGACCCAGTACTTC	CASRSVGETQYF
TRBJ2-5	TRBV4-1	-	TRBD1	TGCGCCAGCAGCCATCTCCCCGGGCAGGGGGCAAGGGAGACCCAGTACTTC	CASSHLPGQGARETQYF
TRBJ2-2	TRBV20-1	few	TRBD1	TGCAGTGCCCCCCCACCGACAGGGGGGGAGGCGGAGCTGTTTTTT	CSAPPPTGGEAELFF
TRBJ2-4	TRBV25-1	few	-	TGTGCCAGCAGTGAAGTTCAGGGTGCCAAAAACATTCAGTACTTC	CASSEVQGAKNIQYF
TRBJ2-5	TRBV6-1	-	-	TGTGCCAGCAAAAGTAGGGTAGTAGAGACCCAGTACTTC	CASKSRVVETQYF
TRBJ1-1	TRBV7-2	-	TRBD1	TGTGCCAGCAGACCGCAGGGGGGGGGGAACACTGAAGCTTTCTTT	CASRPQGGGNTEAFF
TRBJ2-3	TRBV5-6	-	TRBD1	TGTGCCAGCAGCTCGGACAGGGGGAACACAGATACGCAGTATTTT	CASSSDRGNTDTQYF
TRBJ1-1	TRBV20-1	few	TRBD1	TGCAGTGCTAGGGCTCCGGGACAGGGGCCTATGAACACTGAAGCTTTCTTT	CSARAPGQGPMNTEAFF
TRBJ2-1	TRBV28	-	-	TGTGCCAGCAGTTTATGGTTTGTGGGTACCGGGCGGGAGCAGTTCTTC	CASSLWFVGTGREQFF
TRBJ1-5	TRBV20-1	-	-	TGCAGTGCTAACGAAGGACAGAACAATCAGCCCCAGCATTTT	CSANEGQNNQPQHF
TRBJ1-2	TRBV29-1	-	-	TGCAGCGTTGAAAGATGGCCTTCCTATGGCTACACCTTC	CSVERWPSYGYTF
TRBJ2-3	TRBV5-1	few	TRBD2	TGCGCCAGCAGCTTGAGCGGGGGGGCCCCAGATACGCAGTATTTT	CASSLSGGAPDTQYF
TRBJ2-1	TRBV9	few	-	TGTGCCAGCAGCGACGACACTAGCTCCTACAATGAGCAGTTCTTC	CASSDDTSSYNEQFF
TRBJ1-5	TRBV28	few	-	TGTGCCAGCAGTTTAACTTTGGGGATTAGCAATCAGCCCCAGCATTTT	CASSLTLGISNQPQHF